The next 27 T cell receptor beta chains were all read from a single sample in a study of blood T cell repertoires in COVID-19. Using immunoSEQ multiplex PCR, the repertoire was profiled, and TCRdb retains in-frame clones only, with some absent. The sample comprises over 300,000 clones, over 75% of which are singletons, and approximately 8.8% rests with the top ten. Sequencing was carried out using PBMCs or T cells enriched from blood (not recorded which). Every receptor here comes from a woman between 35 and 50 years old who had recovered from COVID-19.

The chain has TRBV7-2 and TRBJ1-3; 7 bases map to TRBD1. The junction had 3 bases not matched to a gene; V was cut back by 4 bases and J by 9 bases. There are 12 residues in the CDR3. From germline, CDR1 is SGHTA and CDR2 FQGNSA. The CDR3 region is CASSSNRGTIYF. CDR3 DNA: TGTGCCAGCAGCTCTAACAGGGGCACCATATATTTT.

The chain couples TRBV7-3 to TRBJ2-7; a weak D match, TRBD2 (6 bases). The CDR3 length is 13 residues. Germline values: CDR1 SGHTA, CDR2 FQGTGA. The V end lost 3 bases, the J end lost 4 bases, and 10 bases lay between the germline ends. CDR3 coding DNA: TGTGCCAGCAGCTTGCGGGGAAATTACGAGCAGTACTTC. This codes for CASSLRGNYEQYF.

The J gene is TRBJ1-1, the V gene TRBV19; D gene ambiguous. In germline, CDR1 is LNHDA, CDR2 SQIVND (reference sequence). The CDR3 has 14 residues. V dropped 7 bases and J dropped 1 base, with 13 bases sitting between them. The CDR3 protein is CASKMEDGNTEAFF. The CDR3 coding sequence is TGTGCCAGTAAAATGGAGGACGGGAACACTGAAGCTTTCTTT.

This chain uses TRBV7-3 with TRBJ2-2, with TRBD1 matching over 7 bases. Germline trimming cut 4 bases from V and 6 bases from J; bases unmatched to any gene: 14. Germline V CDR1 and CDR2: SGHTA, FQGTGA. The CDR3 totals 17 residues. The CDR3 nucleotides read TGTGCCAGCAGCTCCCTAAGACAGGGTCGACACCCCGGGGAGCTGTTTTTT. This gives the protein CASSSLRQGRHPGELFF.

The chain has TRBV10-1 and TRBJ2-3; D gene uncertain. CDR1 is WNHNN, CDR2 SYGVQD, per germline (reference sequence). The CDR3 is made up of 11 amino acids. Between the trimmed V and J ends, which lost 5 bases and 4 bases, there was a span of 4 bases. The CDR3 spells CASSHSDTQYF. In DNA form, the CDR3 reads TGCGCCAGCAGTCATTCAGATACGCAGTATTTT.

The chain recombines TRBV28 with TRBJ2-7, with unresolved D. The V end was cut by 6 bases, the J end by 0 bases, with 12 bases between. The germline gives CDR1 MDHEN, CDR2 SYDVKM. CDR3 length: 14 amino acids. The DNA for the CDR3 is TGTGCCAGCAGAATCTTCGAGGCCTCCTACGAGCAGTACTTC. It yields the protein CASRIFEASYEQYF.

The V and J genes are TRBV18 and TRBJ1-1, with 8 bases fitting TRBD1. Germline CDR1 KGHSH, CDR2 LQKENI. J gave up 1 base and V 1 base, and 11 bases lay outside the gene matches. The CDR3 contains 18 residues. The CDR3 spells CASSPRGTGQSRNTEAFF. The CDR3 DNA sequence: TGTGCCAGCTCACCACGGGGGACAGGACAGTCGAGGAACACTGAAGCTTTCTTT.

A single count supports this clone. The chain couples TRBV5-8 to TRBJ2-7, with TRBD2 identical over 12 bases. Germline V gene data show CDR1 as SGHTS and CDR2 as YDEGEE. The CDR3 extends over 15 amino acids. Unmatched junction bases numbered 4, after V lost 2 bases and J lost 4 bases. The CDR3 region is CASSFPGLAGYEQYF. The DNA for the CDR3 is TGTGCCAGCAGCTTCCCCGGACTAGCGGGGTACGAGCAGTACTTC.

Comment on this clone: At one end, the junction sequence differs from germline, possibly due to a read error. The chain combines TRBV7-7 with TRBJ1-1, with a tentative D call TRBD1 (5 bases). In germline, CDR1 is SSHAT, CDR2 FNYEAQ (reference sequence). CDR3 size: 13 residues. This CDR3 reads CASSYRGGTEAFF. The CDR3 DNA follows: TGTGCTAGCAGCTACCGGGGGGGCACTGAAGCTTTCTTT.

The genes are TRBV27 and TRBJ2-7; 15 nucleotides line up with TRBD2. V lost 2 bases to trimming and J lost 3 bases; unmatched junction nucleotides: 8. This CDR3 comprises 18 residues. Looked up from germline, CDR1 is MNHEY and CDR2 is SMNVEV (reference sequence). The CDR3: CASSLRTSGGVWVYEQYF. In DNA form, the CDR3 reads TGTGCCAGCAGTTTAAGGACTAGCGGGGGGGTTTGGGTCTACGAGCAGTACTTC.

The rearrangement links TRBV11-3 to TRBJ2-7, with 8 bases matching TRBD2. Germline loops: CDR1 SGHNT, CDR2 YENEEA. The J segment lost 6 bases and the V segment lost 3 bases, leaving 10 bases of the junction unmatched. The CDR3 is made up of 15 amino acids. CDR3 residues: CASSFPGLGVFEQYF. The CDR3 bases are TGTGCCAGCAGCTTTCCGGGACTAGGGGTTTTCGAGCAGTACTTC. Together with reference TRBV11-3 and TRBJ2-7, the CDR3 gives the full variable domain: EAGVVQSPRYKIIEKKQPVAFWCNPISGHNTLYWYLQNLGQGPELLIRYENEEAVDDSQLPKDRFSAERLKGVDSTLKIQPAELGDSAVYLCASSFPGLGVFEQYFGPGTRLTVT.

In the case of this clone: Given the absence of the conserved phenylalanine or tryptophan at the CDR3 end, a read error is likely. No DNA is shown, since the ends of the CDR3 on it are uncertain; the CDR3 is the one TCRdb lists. The CDR3 here is CASSPGTGRSSGNY. This chain links TRBV6-5 with TRBJ2-7; the table assigns TRBD1, which was not confirmed against the DNA. Including both end residues, the CDR3 is 14 amino acids long. Per germline, CDR1 MNHEY and CDR2 SVGAGI.

The CDR3 protein is CASSPGLAGGFYEQYF. The DNA of the CDR3 is TGTGCCAGCAGTCCCGGACTAGCGGGGGGGTTCTACGAGCAGTACTTC. This sequence joins TRBV27 and TRBJ2-7; 15 positions match TRBD2. Germline assignment: CDR1 MNHEY and CDR2 SMNVEV (reference sequence). The CDR3 is made up of 16 amino acids. V shed 5 bases and J 3 bases; nucleotides not matched to a gene: 5.

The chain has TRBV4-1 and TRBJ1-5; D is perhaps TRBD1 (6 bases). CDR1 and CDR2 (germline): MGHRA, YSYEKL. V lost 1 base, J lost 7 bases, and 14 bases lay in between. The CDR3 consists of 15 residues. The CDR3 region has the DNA TGCGCCAGCAGCCAAGTGTTATCAGGGGAACAGCCCCAGCATTTT. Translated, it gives CASSQVLSGEQPQHF.

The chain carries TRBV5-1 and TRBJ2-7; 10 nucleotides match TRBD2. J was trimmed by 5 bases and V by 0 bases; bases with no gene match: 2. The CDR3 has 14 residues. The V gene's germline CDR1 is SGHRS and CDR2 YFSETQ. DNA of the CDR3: TGCGCCAGCAGCTTGGCTAGCGGGAGCAACGAGCAGTACTTC. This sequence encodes CASSLASGSNEQYF.

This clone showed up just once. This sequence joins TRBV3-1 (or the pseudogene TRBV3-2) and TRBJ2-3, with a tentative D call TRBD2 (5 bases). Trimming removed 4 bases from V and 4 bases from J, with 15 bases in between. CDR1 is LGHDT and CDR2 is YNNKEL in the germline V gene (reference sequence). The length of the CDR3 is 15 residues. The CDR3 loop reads CASSPLGRSADTQYF. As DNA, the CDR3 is TGTGCCAGCAGCCCACTAGGACGATCGGCAGATACGCAGTATTTT.

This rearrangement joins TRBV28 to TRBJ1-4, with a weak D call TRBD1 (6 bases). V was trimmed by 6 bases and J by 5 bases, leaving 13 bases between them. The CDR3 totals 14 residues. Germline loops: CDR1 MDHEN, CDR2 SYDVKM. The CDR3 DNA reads TGTGCCAGCAGCGAGGGGGGGACAAATGAAAAACTGTTTTTT. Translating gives CASSEGGTNEKLFF.

This CDR3 is CASTSVLYEQYF. CDR3 DNA sequence: TGTGCCAGCACCTCCGTTCTCTACGAGCAGTACTTC. This sequence joins TRBV11-2 and TRBJ2-7; D is uncertain. Germline CDR1 is SGHAT and CDR2 is FQNNGV. The CDR3 spans 12 residues. V dropped 7 bases and J dropped 3 bases, with 10 bases sitting between them. The whole variable domain, filled in from reference TRBV11-2 and TRBJ2-7, reads EAGVAQSPRYKIIEKRQSVAFWCNPISGHATLYWYQQILGQGPKLLIQFQNNGVVDDSQLPKDRFSAERLKGVDSTLKIQPAKLEDSAVYLCASTSVLYEQYFGPGTRLTVT.

CDR3 DNA: TGCGCCAGCAGCCCCGGGAGCATGAACACTGAAGCTTTCTTT. Its protein is CASSPGSMNTEAFF. The chain uses TRBV5-1 and TRBJ1-1; D unclear. Germline CDR1 SGHRS, CDR2 YFSETQ. The CDR3 runs 14 residues. The V gene lost 4 bases and the J gene lost 0 bases, with 10 bases spanning the gap.

CDR3 in amino acids: CASSLTSGSYEQYF. Written as DNA, the CDR3 is TGTGCCAGCAGTTTAACTAGCGGGAGCTACGAGCAGTACTTC. The chain uses TRBV28 and TRBJ2-7; 11 bases map to TRBD2. The germline gives CDR1 MDHEN, CDR2 SYDVKM. Unmatched junction bases numbered 0, after V lost 2 bases and J lost 3 bases. The CDR3 sequence is 14 residues long. Full variable domain (missing parts from reference TRBV28 and TRBJ2-7): DVKVTQSSRYLVKRTGEKVFLECVQDMDHENMFWYRQDPGLGLRLIYFSYDVKMKEKGDIPEGYSVSREKKERFSLILESASTNQTSMYLCASSLTSGSYEQYFGPGTRLTVT.

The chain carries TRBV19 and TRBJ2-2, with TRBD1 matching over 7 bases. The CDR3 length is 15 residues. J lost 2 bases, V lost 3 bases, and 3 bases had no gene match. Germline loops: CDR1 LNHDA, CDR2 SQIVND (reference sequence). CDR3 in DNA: TGTGCCAGTAGTATGGGGACAGCTAACACCGGGGAGCTGTTTTTT. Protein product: CASSMGTANTGELFF.

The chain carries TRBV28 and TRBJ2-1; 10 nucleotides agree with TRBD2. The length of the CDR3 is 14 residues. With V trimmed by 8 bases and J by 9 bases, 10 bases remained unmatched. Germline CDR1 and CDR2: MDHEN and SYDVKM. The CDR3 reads CASATSSGRGEQFF. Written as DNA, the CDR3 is TGTGCCAGCGCTACCAGCAGCGGGAGGGGTGAGCAGTTCTTC.

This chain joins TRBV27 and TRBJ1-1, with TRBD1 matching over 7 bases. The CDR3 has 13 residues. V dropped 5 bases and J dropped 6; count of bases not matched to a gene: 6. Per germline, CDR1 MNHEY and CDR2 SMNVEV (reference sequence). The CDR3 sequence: CASSLTGVAEAFF. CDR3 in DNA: TGTGCCAGCAGTCTAACAGGGGTGGCTGAAGCTTTCTTT.

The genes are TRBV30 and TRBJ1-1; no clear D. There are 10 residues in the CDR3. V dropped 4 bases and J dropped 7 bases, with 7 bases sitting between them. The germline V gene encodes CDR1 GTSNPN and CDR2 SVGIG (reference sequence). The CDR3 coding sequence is TGTGCCTGGACGTCTAATGAAGCTTTCTTT. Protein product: CAWTSNEAFF.

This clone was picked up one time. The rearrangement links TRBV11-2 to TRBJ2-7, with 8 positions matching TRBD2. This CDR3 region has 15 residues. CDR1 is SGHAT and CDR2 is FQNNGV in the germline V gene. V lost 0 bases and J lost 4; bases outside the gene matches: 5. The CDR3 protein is CASSLDPSGSYEQYF. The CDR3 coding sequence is TGTGCCAGCAGCTTAGATCCCAGCGGGAGTTACGAGCAGTACTTC.

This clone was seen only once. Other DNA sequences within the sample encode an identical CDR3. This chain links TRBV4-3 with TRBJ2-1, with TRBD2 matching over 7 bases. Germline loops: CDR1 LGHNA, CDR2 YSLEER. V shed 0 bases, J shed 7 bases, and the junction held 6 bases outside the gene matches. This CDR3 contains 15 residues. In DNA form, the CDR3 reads TGCGCCAGCAGCCAAGAGGGGGGAGGGTATAATGAGCAGTTCTTC. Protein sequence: CASSQEGGGYNEQFF.

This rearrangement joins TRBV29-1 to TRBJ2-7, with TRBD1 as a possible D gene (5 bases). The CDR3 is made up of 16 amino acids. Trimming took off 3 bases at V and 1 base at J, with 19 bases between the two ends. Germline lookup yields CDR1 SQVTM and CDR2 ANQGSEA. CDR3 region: CSVEASDRRNSYEQYF. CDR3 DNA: TGCAGCGTTGAGGCTAGTGACAGACGCAATTCCTACGAGCAGTACTTC.